The 10 T cell receptor beta chains below all came from one sample that was sequenced in a study of blood T cell repertoires in COVID-19. Sequenced by immunoSEQ multiplex PCR; TCRdb stores in-frame clones only, minus some. In the table there are some 150,000 clones, over 75% of which are singletons. Specimen: PBMCs or T cells enriched from blood (not recorded which). The receptors stem from a woman aged 30 to 39 with acute COVID-19.

V gene TRBV30 combines with J gene TRBJ1-5, with 10 bases that match TRBD1. This CDR3 is 18 amino acids long. Germline V gene lookup returns CDR1 GTSNPN and CDR2 SVGIG (reference sequence). With V trimmed by 0 bases and J by 6 bases, 14 bases remained unmatched. The CDR3 is CAWSVLPLDRGQGQPQHF. CDR3 nucleotide sequence: TGTGCCTGGAGTGTCCTCCCCCTAGACAGGGGGCAGGGTCAGCCCCAGCATTTT.

The sample holds one count of this clone. The chain carries TRBV4-1 and TRBJ2-3, with 9 positions matching TRBD1. CDR3 length equals 15 residues. The ends lost 4 bases at V and 6 bases at J; junction bases unmatched: 8. Per germline, CDR1 MGHRA and CDR2 YSYEKL. The CDR3 sequence is CASSRRQGDMDTQYF. CDR3 nucleotides: TGCGCCAGCAGCCGACGACAGGGGGACATGGATACGCAGTATTTT.

This clone was observed a few times. The chain is built from TRBV28 and TRBJ1-1; TRBD1 matches 7 bases. The ends lost 6 bases at V and 3 bases at J; junction bases unmatched: 7. The CDR3 covers 14 residues. Germline CDR1 is MDHEN and CDR2 is SYDVKM. CDR3 loop: CASSYPGTDTEAFF. DNA of the CDR3: TGTGCCAGCAGCTATCCCGGGACAGACACTGAAGCTTTCTTT.

This clone has just one count. V and J are TRBV28 and TRBJ2-7, with TRBD2 matching over 7 bases. The germline gives CDR1 MDHEN, CDR2 SYDVKM. The CDR3 length is 15 residues. The V segment lost 6 bases and the J segment 0 bases; nucleotides outside the gene matches: 8. CDR3 DNA sequence: TGTGCCAGCAGCCTGGGGGGGACCCCCTCCTACGAGCAGTACTTC. Translating it yields CASSLGGTPSYEQYF.

The genes are TRBV6-1 and TRBJ2-7; TRBD1 matches 8 bases. This CDR3 is built from 15 residues. With V trimmed by 3 bases and J by 1 base, 5 bases remained unmatched. Germline lookup yields CDR1 MNHNS and CDR2 SASEGT. The DNA for the CDR3 is TGTGCCAGCAGTGAGACAGGGGATAGTTCCTACGAGCAGTACTTC. This translates into CASSETGDSSYEQYF.

The CDR3 DNA is TGTGCCAGTAGTGATCGGCAGGGGATGTCCTATGGCTACACCTTC. It encodes CASSDRQGMSYGYTF. The J gene is TRBJ1-2, the V gene TRBV19; a possible D gene is TRBD1 (6 bases). From germline, CDR1 is LNHDA and CDR2 SQIVND (reference sequence). The length of the CDR3 is 15 residues. Trimming removed 5 bases at V and 4 bases at J, with 17 bases between.

The chain employs TRBV7-9 and TRBJ2-1; D may be TRBD2 (5 bases). This CDR3 is built from 12 residues. CDR1 is SEHNR, CDR2 FQNEAQ, per germline (reference sequence). The V end was cut by 5 bases, the J end by 9 bases, with 11 bases between. CDR3: CASSGKGGEQFF. Written as DNA, the CDR3 is TGTGCCAGCAGCGGAAAAGGAGGTGAGCAGTTCTTC.

The V and J genes are TRBV27 and TRBJ1-2, with D maybe TRBD1 (6 bases). This CDR3 has 13 amino acids. V was pared by 2 bases and J by 8 bases, with 12 bases between. Germline V gene sequence: CDR1 MNHEY, CDR2 SMNVEV (reference sequence). The chain's CDR3 is CASSLGQMGGYTF. The CDR3 region has the DNA TGTGCCAGCAGTTTAGGACAGATGGGAGGCTACACCTTC.

V and J are TRBV19 and TRBJ2-1; unclear D gene. This CDR3 comprises 13 residues. Germline V gene lookup returns CDR1 LNHDA and CDR2 SQIVND (reference sequence). Trimming removed 6 bases from V and 6 bases from J, with 12 bases in between. CDR3 sequence: CASRSVLPNEQFF. CDR3 nucleotide sequence: TGTGCCAGTAGGAGTGTTCTCCCCAATGAGCAGTTCTTC. Looking up the rest from reference TRBV19 and TRBJ2-1 gives the full variable domain: DGGITQSPKYLFRKEGQNVTLSCEQNLNHDAMYWYRQDPGQGLRLIYYSQIVNDFQKGDIAEGYSVSREKKESFPLTVTSAQKNPTAFYLCASRSVLPNEQFFGPGTRLTVL.

This clone has only one observation. The genes are TRBV10-3 and TRBJ2-2, with 10 bases identical to TRBD1. This CDR3 is 16 amino acids long. The germline V gene encodes CDR1 ENHRY and CDR2 SYGVKD. Trimming at V came to 7 bases and at J to 2 bases, leaving 7 bases not matched to a gene. The DNA for the CDR3 is TGTGCCATCAACCCGGGACAGGGGTTTAACACCGGGGAGCTGTTTTTT. Translating gives CAINPGQGFNTGELFF.